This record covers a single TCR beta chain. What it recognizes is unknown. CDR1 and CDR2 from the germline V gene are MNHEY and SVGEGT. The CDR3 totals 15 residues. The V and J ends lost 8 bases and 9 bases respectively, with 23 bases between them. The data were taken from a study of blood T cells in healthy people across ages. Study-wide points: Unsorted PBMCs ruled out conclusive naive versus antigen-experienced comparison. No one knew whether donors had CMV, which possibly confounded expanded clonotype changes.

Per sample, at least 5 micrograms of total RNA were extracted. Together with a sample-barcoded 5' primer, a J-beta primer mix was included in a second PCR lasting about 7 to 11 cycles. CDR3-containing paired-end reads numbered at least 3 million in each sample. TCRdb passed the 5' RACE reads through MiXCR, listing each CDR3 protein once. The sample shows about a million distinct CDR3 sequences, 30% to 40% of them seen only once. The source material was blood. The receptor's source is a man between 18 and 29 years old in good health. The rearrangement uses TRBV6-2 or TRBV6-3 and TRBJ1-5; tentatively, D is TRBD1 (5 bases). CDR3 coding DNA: TGTGCCAGCGCTACAATAGTCAGGGCGCGGCGGCCCCAGCATTTT. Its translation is CASATIVRARRPQHF.